This TCR beta chain was retrieved from a study of cytomegalovirus exposure and HLA in healthy donors. The primer mix had 60 Vbeta and 13 Jbeta primers. TCRdb keeps only in-frame clones here, not all; method: immunoSEQ multiplex PCR. This table holds approximately 120,000 clones, over 65% found once. The CDR3 is 14 residues long. Germline CDR1 is MGHRA and CDR2 is YSYEKL. Trimming at V came to 4 bases and at J to 3 bases, leaving 4 bases not matched to a gene. This clonotype originated in a man between 18 and 35 years old in good health and CMV-seropositive. The chain is built from TRBV4-1 and TRBJ2-7, with 9 nucleotides matching TRBD1. Specimen: PBMCs. DNA of the CDR3: TGCGCCAGCAGCCTGAGGACAGGGGACTACGAGCAGTACTTC. Its protein is CASSLRTGDYEQYF.